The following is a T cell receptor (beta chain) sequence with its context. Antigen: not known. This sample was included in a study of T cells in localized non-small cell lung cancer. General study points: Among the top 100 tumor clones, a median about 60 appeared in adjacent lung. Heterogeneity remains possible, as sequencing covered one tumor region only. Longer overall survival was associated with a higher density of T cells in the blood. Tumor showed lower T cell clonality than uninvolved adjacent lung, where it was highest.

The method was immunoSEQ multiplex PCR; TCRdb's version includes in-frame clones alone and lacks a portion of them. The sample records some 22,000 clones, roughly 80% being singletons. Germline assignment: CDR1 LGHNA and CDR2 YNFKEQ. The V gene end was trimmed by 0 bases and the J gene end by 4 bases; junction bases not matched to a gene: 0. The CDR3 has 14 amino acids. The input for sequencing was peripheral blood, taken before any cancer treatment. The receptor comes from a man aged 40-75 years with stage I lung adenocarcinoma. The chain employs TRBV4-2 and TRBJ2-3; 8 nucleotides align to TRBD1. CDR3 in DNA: TGTGCCAGCAGCCAAGACAGGGGGCCAGATACGCAGTATTTT. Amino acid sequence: CASSQDRGPDTQYF.